What follows are 32 T cell receptor beta chains derived from one specimen sequenced in a study of T-cell memory formation after mild COVID-19. TCRdb re-called the 5' RACE reads through MiXCR, storing one row per CDR3 protein. The sample gives roughly 450,000 distinct CDR3 sequences, about 20% of which show up once; 12% is in the top ten. The material sequenced was PBMCs or a T cell subset sorted from them (not recorded which). These receptors came from an adult woman who had mild COVID-19 (a few samples of this study predate the infection). Cell type and time point are not known.

CDR3 DNA sequence: TGTGCCAGCAGCTTAGCCGTAATGGGAGCTCGTCTGTTCTTC. It translates to CASSLAVMGARLFF. The rearrangement uses TRBV7-2 and TRBJ2-1; possible D gene TRBD2, 5 bases. CDR1 is SGHTA and CDR2 is FQGNSA in the germline V gene. Trimming stripped 0 bases from V and 15 bases from J, with 18 bases between. The CDR3 is 14 amino acids.

This rearrangement joins TRBV12-3 or TRBV12-4 to TRBJ2-7; TRBD2 matches at 8 bases. The CDR3 has 15 residues. The V gene end was trimmed by 4 bases and the J gene end by 4 bases; junction bases not matched to a gene: 9. The CDR3 reads CASSSSGSARYEQYF. CDR3 DNA sequence: TGTGCCAGCAGTTCCAGCGGGAGTGCTCGATACGAGCAGTACTTC.

The V and J genes are TRBV20-1 and TRBJ1-2, with no clear D. V lost 8 bases and J 4 bases, leaving 14 bases between the germline ends. CDR3 length equals 12 residues. CDR1 DFQATT and CDR2 SNEGSKA come from the germline V gene (reference sequence). The CDR3 loop is CSPLGLGYGYTF. CDR3 sequence (DNA): TGCAGTCCCTTAGGGTTGGGCTATGGCTACACCTTC.

The chain links TRBV12-3 or TRBV12-4 to TRBJ2-1; TRBD2 matches 13 bases. Trimming took 3 bases from V and 15 from J; bases not matched to a gene: 5. This CDR3 comprises 13 residues. CDR3 amino acids: CASSFGLAGAPFF. Written as DNA, the CDR3 is TGTGCCAGCAGTTTCGGACTAGCGGGAGCCCCGTTCTTC.

This clonotype has just one count. The chain couples TRBV12-5 to TRBJ2-5, with TRBD1 identical over 7 bases. This CDR3 has 14 amino acids. V shed 6 bases, J shed 0 bases, and the junction held 4 bases outside the gene matches. Germline lookup yields CDR1 LGHNT and CDR2 FRNRAP. The DNA for the CDR3 is TGTGCTAGTGGCCCGGGGACAGACCAAGAGACCCAGTACTTC. Encoded protein: CASGPGTDQETQYF.

This sequence joins TRBV7-3 and TRBJ2-5; 9 bases map to TRBD2. Germline trimming cut 1 base from V and 1 base from J; bases unmatched to any gene: 4. CDR1 and CDR2 from the germline V gene are SGHTA and FQGTGA. This CDR3 contains 16 residues. The CDR3 loop is CASSLIAGGIQETQYF. CDR3 sequence (DNA): TGTGCCAGCAGCTTAATTGCGGGGGGGATCCAAGAGACCCAGTACTTC.

The table lists this clonotype with a few counts. This sequence joins TRBV7-8 and TRBJ2-5; the match to TRBD2 covers 11 bases. The CDR3 loop spans 15 amino acids. V shed 1 base, J shed 4 bases, and the junction held 2 bases outside the gene matches. The germline V gene encodes CDR1 SGHVS and CDR2 FQNEAQ. The CDR3 loop is CASSLVAGGGETQYF. The CDR3 DNA follows: TGTGCCAGCAGCTTAGTAGCGGGAGGGGGAGAGACCCAGTACTTC.

The CDR3, as DNA: TGCAGCGTTGCCGGACGGTACCAAGAGACCCAGTACTTC. Translated: CSVAGRYQETQYF. The chain combines TRBV29-1 with TRBJ2-5; D is unresolved. Between the trimmed V and J ends, which lost 4 bases and 0 bases, there was a span of 9 bases. There are 13 residues in the CDR3. Per the germline V gene, CDR1 is SQVTM and CDR2 is ANQGSEA. The entire variable domain, with the rest obtained from reference TRBV29-1 and TRBJ2-5, is as follows: SAVISQKPSRDICQRGTSLTIQCQVDSQVTMMFWYRQQPGQSLTLIATANQGSEATYESGFVIDKFPISRPNLTFSTLTVSNMSPEDSSIYLCSVAGRYQETQYFGPGTRLLVL.

This clonotype was counted between two and nine times. The chain joins TRBV2 to TRBJ1-2, with D hard to call. Trimming pared 2 bases from V and 4 bases from J, leaving 8 bases between. In germline, CDR1 is SNHLY, CDR2 FYNNEI. The CDR3 runs to 13 residues. CDR3 protein: CASSELRTYGYTF. CDR3 DNA: TGTGCCAGCAGTGAACTACGAACCTATGGCTACACCTTC.

The chain joins TRBV4-2 to TRBJ2-1; 11 bases map to TRBD2. Germline-derived CDR1 and CDR2 are LGHNA and YNFKEQ. CDR3 length: 19 residues. With V trimmed by 4 bases and J by 4 bases, 15 bases remained unmatched. CDR3 region: CASSRTPGLAEDRYNEQFF. The CDR3 nucleotides are TGTGCCAGCAGCCGAACACCGGGACTAGCGGAGGATCGTTACAATGAGCAGTTCTTC.

The V and J genes are TRBV12-3 or TRBV12-4 and TRBJ2-7; 10 nucleotides match TRBD1. V trimming: 7 bases; J trimming: 4 bases; junction bases outside the gene matches: 7. This CDR3 contains 14 residues. As DNA, the CDR3 is TGTGCCAGCACTGCCCGGACAGGGGGTTACGAGCAGTACTTC. This translates into CASTARTGGYEQYF.

V usage is TRBV12-3 or TRBV12-4 and J usage is TRBJ2-1, with TRBD1 matching 11 bases. V lost 5 bases and J lost 4; bases outside the gene matches: 7. This CDR3 has 16 residues. The CDR3 nucleotides are TGTGCCAGCAGTGATGGACAGGGGGCTTTATACAATGAGCAGTTCTTC. Amino acids: CASSDGQGALYNEQFF.

This clonotype was detected ten times or more. This sequence joins TRBV5-1 and TRBJ2-7, with a tentative D call TRBD2 (8 bases). The germline CDR1 and CDR2 sequences are SGHRS and YFSETQ. The CDR3 has 17 amino acids. V was clipped by 4 bases and J by 3 bases, with 23 bases between them. The CDR3: CASSALGGGQNHYEQYF. The CDR3 nucleotides are TGCGCCAGCAGCGCCCTCGGGGGGGGACAGAACCACTACGAGCAGTACTTC.

This clonotype was seen only a few times. The chain recombines TRBV29-1 with TRBJ2-1, with TRBD2 as a possible D gene (6 bases). V lost 6 bases to trimming and J lost 10 bases, with 25 bases between them. From germline, CDR1 is SQVTM and CDR2 ANQGSEA. The CDR3 runs 15 residues. As DNA, the CDR3 is TGCAGCGTAGGAACCCTATTTGGGGGAGCGGGCGAGCAGTTCTTC. Amino acids: CSVGTLFGGAGEQFF.

V usage is TRBV7-6 and J usage is TRBJ2-1; a possible D gene is TRBD2 (5 bases). Germline V lookup: CDR1 SGHVS, CDR2 FNYEAQ. The V end lost 1 base, the J end lost 9 bases, and 13 bases lay between the germline ends. The CDR3 is 14 residues long. CDR3 coding DNA: TGTGCCAGCAGCTTAGTTACTCCGGCGGGTGAGCAGTTCTTC. It specifies CASSLVTPAGEQFF.

This clonotype was counted many times. The chain combines TRBV2 with TRBJ1-6; maybe TRBD1 (5 bases). The germline V gene encodes CDR1 SNHLY and CDR2 FYNNEI. This CDR3 spans 15 amino acids. V was pared by 8 bases and J by 6 bases, with 17 bases between. CDR3 loop: CASGGVADGNSPLHF. CDR3 coding DNA: TGTGCCAGCGGAGGGGTGGCAGACGGTAATTCACCCCTCCACTTT. Full variable domain (outside the CDR3, taken from reference TRBV2 and TRBJ1-6): EPEVTQTPSHQVTQMGQEVILRCVPISNHLYFYWYRQILGQKVEFLVSFYNNEISEKSEIFDDQFSVERPDGSNFTLKIRSTKLEDSAMYFCASGGVADGNSPLHFGNGTRLTVT.

This clonotype was detected only a few times. This chain links TRBV4-1 with TRBJ2-2; possible D gene TRBD2, 7 bases. From germline, CDR1 is MGHRA and CDR2 YSYEKL. V lost 4 bases and J lost 7, with 22 bases in between. The CDR3 is 17 amino acids. CDR3 amino acids: CASSLKIIGGANGELFF. The CDR3, as DNA: TGCGCCAGCAGCCTAAAGATCATAGGGGGGGCGAACGGGGAGCTGTTTTTT.

V usage is TRBV27 and J usage is TRBJ2-2; D might be TRBD1 (5 bases). The V and J ends lost 1 base and 0 bases respectively, with 12 bases between them. Per germline, CDR1 MNHEY and CDR2 SMNVEV (reference sequence). The CDR3 length is 17 residues. CDR3 coding DNA: TGTGCCAGCAGTTTATTTGGACAAACCGCGAACACCGGGGAGCTGTTTTTT. Protein sequence: CASSLFGQTANTGELFF.

This clonotype was detected only a few times. The genes are TRBV14 and TRBJ2-1, with 8 bases identical to TRBD2. Trimming took 5 bases from V and 9 from J; bases not matched to a gene: 6. The CDR3 has 13 residues. Germline-derived CDR1 and CDR2 are SGHDN and FVKESK. CDR3 DNA: TGTGCCAGCAGCACGACCCGGGGGGGTGAGCAGTTCTTC. This codes for CASSTTRGGEQFF. The full variable domain, with the rest looked up from reference TRBV14 and TRBJ2-1, is EAGVTQFPSHSVIEKGQTVTLRCDPISGHDNLYWYRRVMGKEIKFLLHFVKESKQDESGMPNNRFLAERTGGTYSTLKVQPAELEDSGVYFCASSTTRGGEQFFGPGTRLTVL.

Turning to this clonotype: The junction differs from germline at one of its ends, possibly a read error. The chain recombines TRBV12-3 or TRBV12-4 with TRBJ2-3, with 9 bases lining up with TRBD2. This CDR3 is 17 amino acids long. The CDR3 bases are TGTACCAGCAGCCCCTCCCGGGCGGGGGGGCCTGCAGATACGCAGTATTTT. Its protein is CTSSPSRAGGPADTQYF.

The rearrangement joins TRBV12-3 or TRBV12-4 to TRBJ2-3, with 11 bases that match TRBD2. V shed 1 base and J 7 bases; nucleotides not matched to a gene: 4. The CDR3 runs to 15 residues. The CDR3 protein is CASSLVAGGPHTQYF. The CDR3 coding sequence is TGTGCCAGCAGTTTAGTAGCGGGAGGGCCACATACGCAGTATTTT.

This clonotype was seen more than once but under ten times. The V and J genes are TRBV6-6 and TRBJ2-2; TRBD2 is a possible D gene (5 bases). Trimming left V 2 bases short and J 11 bases short, with 24 bases between. Germline loops: CDR1 MNHNY, CDR2 SVGAGI (reference sequence). This CDR3 has 17 amino acids. As DNA, the CDR3 is TGTGCCAGCAGTTACCTTCCAGGTGCGGGCACGGTCGGCGAGCTGTTTTTT. Protein: CASSYLPGAGTVGELFF.

This chain joins TRBV30 and TRBJ2-1; the D gene is possibly TRBD2 (5 bases). This CDR3 is 13 amino acids long. V lost 3 bases and J lost 4, with 10 bases in between. Germline assignment: CDR1 GTSNPN and CDR2 SVGIG (reference sequence). As DNA, the CDR3 is TGTGCCTGGAGGGGAGACTATTACAATGAGCAGTTCTTC. Translation: CAWRGDYYNEQFF.

The chain joins TRBV4-1 to TRBJ1-4; unclear D gene. CDR1 is MGHRA, CDR2 YSYEKL, per germline. Trimming pared 4 bases from V and 4 bases from J, leaving 13 bases between. This CDR3 has 15 amino acids. The CDR3 loop reads CASSPTRRDNEKLFF. As DNA, the CDR3 is TGCGCCAGCAGCCCCACCCGACGGGATAATGAAAAACTGTTTTTT.

This clonotype was detected ten times or more. V usage is TRBV10-3 and J usage is TRBJ2-7; 9 bases agree with TRBD2. The V gene end was trimmed by 8 bases and the J gene end by 2 bases; junction bases not matched to a gene: 10. Germline V gene lookup returns CDR1 ENHRY and CDR2 SYGVKD. The CDR3 is 15 residues long. Here the CDR3 reads CAIGSGVAGAYEQYF. The DNA of the CDR3 is TGTGCCATCGGGTCGGGCGTAGCGGGAGCCTACGAGCAGTACTTC.

The gene calls are TRBV7-3 and TRBJ1-1; unclear D gene. Germline V gene sequence: CDR1 SGHTA, CDR2 FQGTGA. V lost 2 bases to trimming and J lost 5 bases, with 27 bases between them. The CDR3 loop spans 19 amino acids. CDR3 loop: CASSLLPARSTGGRTEAFF. DNA of the CDR3: TGTGCCAGCAGCTTATTGCCCGCTAGAAGCACTGGCGGGAGGACTGAAGCTTTCTTT. The full variable domain, completed using reference TRBV7-3 and TRBJ1-1, is GAGVSQTPSNKVTEKGKYVELRCDPISGHTALYWYRQSLGQGPEFLIYFQGTGAADDSGLPNDRFFAVRPEGSVSTLKIQRTERGDSAVYLCASSLLPARSTGGRTEAFFGQGTRLTVV.

This clonotype was counted ten times or more. The genes are TRBV19 and TRBJ1-5; 7 bases map to TRBD1. Germline values: CDR1 LNHDA, CDR2 SQIVND (reference sequence). CDR3 length: 14 amino acids. The V gene end was trimmed by 10 bases and the J gene end by 9 bases; junction bases not matched to a gene: 15. In nucleotides, the CDR3 is TGTGCCACCAACTTCGGACAGGCTCAATGGCCCCAGCATTTT. Its translation is CATNFGQAQWPQHF.

CDR3 amino acids: CASSQNPSTDTQYF. CDR3 in DNA: TGTGCCAGCTCCCAAAATCCTAGCACAGATACGCAGTATTTT. This chain joins TRBV18 and TRBJ2-3; no clear D gene. The CDR3 contains 14 residues. The germline V gene has CDR1 KGHSH and CDR2 LQKENI. V lost 6 bases and J 0 bases, leaving 10 bases between the germline ends.

This clonotype was recorded many times. The chain employs TRBV20-1 and TRBJ2-3, with 8 positions matching TRBD2. Per the germline V gene, CDR1 is DFQATT and CDR2 is SNEGSKA (reference sequence). V shed 6 bases and J 1 base; nucleotides not matched to a gene: 6. This CDR3 contains 14 residues. The DNA of the CDR3 is TGCAGTGCCAACGCGGGGGGTCGCACAGATACGCAGTATTTT. It translates to CSANAGGRTDTQYF.

This chain uses TRBV7-2 with TRBJ2-1; the D is unclear. From germline, CDR1 is SGHTA and CDR2 FQGNSA. Deletions cut 1 base from V and 1 base from J, with 8 bases between. This CDR3 comprises 15 residues. The CDR3 spells CASSLVRNSYNEQFF. The DNA for the CDR3 is TGTGCCAGCAGCTTAGTTAGGAATTCCTACAATGAGCAGTTCTTC.

The rearrangement links TRBV20-1 to TRBJ2-2, with a weak D call TRBD2 (5 bases). CDR1 is DFQATT, CDR2 SNEGSKA, per germline (reference sequence). Trimming cost V 4 bases and J 7 bases, with 19 bases left between them. The CDR3 length is 15 residues. For the CDR3, the DNA is TGCAGTGCTAATTTTCCGGACTCCCGGGGCGGGGAGCTGTTTTTT. Its translation: CSANFPDSRGGELFF.

The chain recombines TRBV9 with TRBJ2-7; D might be TRBD2 (6 bases). V was shortened by 3 bases and J by 2 bases, with 12 bases between the two germline ends. This CDR3 has 14 amino acids. Germline CDR1 SGDLS, CDR2 YYNGEE. The CDR3 nucleotides are TGTGCCAGCAGCGCCCGGGGGAGTCCCTACGAGCAGTACTTC. Translating gives CASSARGSPYEQYF.